Sequencing of this T cell receptor beta chain was carried out in a study of shared clonotypes between healthy human individuals. The study's findings and limits: In a few donors, about 5% of naive CD4 clonotypes appeared in common. Since donors were few, the genetic and exposure-history diversity represented was limited. Estimated richness was generally greater in naive than memory subsets.

The CDR3 sequence is 14 residues long. Germline CDR1 and CDR2: SNHLY and FYNNEI. V shed 7 bases and J 6 bases; nucleotides not matched to a gene: 7. Investigators divided CD4+ cells into CD45RA+ naive and CD45RA-negative memory subsets. As for this clone: Its target is unknown.

Assay: immunoSEQ multiplex PCR; the TCRdb copy retains only in-frame clones and omits some. The table has some 2,100,000 clones, 90% to 97% seen once. V is TRBV2 and J is TRBJ1-1; 11 bases map to TRBD1. Sequencing used naive CD4+ T cells sorted from blood. This sample's subset: CD45RA+ positively selected. The receptor's source is a man between 18 and 29 years old in good health. CDR3 sequence: CASIVDRGRAEAFF. CDR3 nucleotide sequence: TGTGCCAGCATTGTGGACAGGGGGCGTGCTGAAGCTTTCTTT.